The 12 T cell receptor beta chains presented below share a single source sample, sequenced in a study of T cell changes during pregnancy in multiple sclerosis (dated by TCRdb to about 2019). Libraries came from the immunoSEQ multiplex PCR assay. What TCRdb holds here is the immuneACCESS table cut down to in-frame rearrangements. Part of the clones is not present; checked against another copy, under half of the missing clones reflect an unresolved V gene, and the others are unexplained. In this sample the table shows roughly 110,000 clones, about 90% of which occur a single time. Clones ranked in the top ten supply about 1.6% of the sample. Sequenced here: peripheral blood, sampled before pregnancy. All receptors come from a female donor with multiple sclerosis, enrolled in a pregnancy study.

The gene calls are TRBV7-9 and TRBJ2-1; D gene uncertain. V shed 2 bases and J shed 0 bases, with 8 bases lying between them. The germline gives CDR1 SEHNR, CDR2 FQNEAQ (reference sequence). The CDR3 runs to 15 residues. CDR3 nucleotides: TGTGCCAGCAGCTTAACGGTGAGCTCCTACAATGAGCAGTTCTTC. This encodes CASSLTVSSYNEQFF.

This chain links TRBV11-2 with TRBJ2-1; 10 nucleotides align to TRBD2. This CDR3 spans 15 amino acids. Losses at the gene ends were 3 bases for V and 2 bases for J; bases not matched to a gene: 1. Germline CDR1 SGHAT, CDR2 FQNNGV. The CDR3 DNA sequence: TGTGCCAGCAGCTTCGGGACTAGCGCCTACAATGAGCAGTTCTTC. Its translation: CASSFGTSAYNEQFF.

The V call is TRBV6-5, the J call TRBJ2-2; TRBD2 matches at 7 bases. Germline V gene lookup returns CDR1 MNHEY and CDR2 SVGAGI. The CDR3 has 16 residues. V was clipped by 2 bases and J by 1 base; unmatched bases: 4. CDR3 region: CASSYLASGNTGELFF. The CDR3, as DNA: TGTGCCAGCAGTTACCTGGCTAGCGGGAACACCGGGGAGCTGTTTTTT.

This sequence joins TRBV6-1 and TRBJ1-4; TRBD1 matches 8 bases. Unmatched junction bases numbered 10, after V lost 6 bases and J lost 7 bases. Germline V CDR1 and CDR2: MNHNS, SASEGT. The CDR3 covers 15 residues. The CDR3 is CASSVGQGGSEKLFF. CDR3 DNA sequence: TGTGCCAGCAGCGTCGGACAGGGCGGGAGTGAAAAACTGTTTTTT.

V and J are TRBV15 and TRBJ2-7, with TRBD1 matching over 8 bases. V lost 6 bases, J lost 2 bases, and 6 bases stayed unmatched. This CDR3 region has 14 residues. Per the germline V gene, CDR1 is LNHNV and CDR2 is YYDKDF (reference sequence). The CDR3, as DNA: TGTGCCACCAGGCCGGACAGGGTAGCCTACGAGCAGTACTTC. Its protein product is CATRPDRVAYEQYF.

This chain joins TRBV4-1 and TRBJ2-7; 9 nucleotides match TRBD1. The germline CDR1 and CDR2 sequences are MGHRA and YSYEKL. The CDR3 has 17 residues. J lost 2 bases, V lost 1 base, and 9 bases had no gene match. The CDR3 loop is CASSQVGTGIIAYEQYF. The DNA of the CDR3 is TGCGCCAGCAGCCAAGTGGGGACAGGGATTATCGCCTACGAGCAGTACTTC.

V and J are TRBV6-1 and TRBJ2-5, with 9 bases that match TRBD1. V was pared by 2 bases and J by 5 bases, with 3 bases of the junction left unmatched. This CDR3 spans 14 amino acids. From germline, CDR1 is MNHNS and CDR2 SASEGT. DNA for the CDR3: TGTGCCAGCAGTGAAAACAGGGGGCTTGAGACCCAGTACTTC. Its translation is CASSENRGLETQYF.

The V and J genes are TRBV18 and TRBJ1-5; 7 bases are a match to TRBD1. V lost 3 bases and J lost 3; bases outside the gene matches: 8. The germline V gene encodes CDR1 KGHSH and CDR2 LQKENI. There are 16 residues in the CDR3. The chain's CDR3 is CASSPELTGTNQPQHF. Written as DNA, the CDR3 is TGTGCCAGCTCACCTGAACTGACAGGGACCAATCAGCCCCAGCATTTT.

J is TRBJ1-2 and V is TRBV9; D perhaps matches TRBD1 (6 bases). V was trimmed by 3 bases and J by 8 bases, leaving 14 bases between them. The CDR3 has 13 residues. Germline V gene data show CDR1 as SGDLS and CDR2 as YYNGEE. The CDR3 is CASSGTGRRGYTF. CDR3 nucleotide sequence: TGTGCCAGCAGCGGTACAGGGCGTCGCGGCTACACCTTC.

The CDR3 region is CASSVGGGAHEQFF. The CDR3 DNA follows: TGTGCCAGCAGCGTAGGCGGGGGGGCTCATGAGCAGTTCTTC. The chain has TRBV9 and TRBJ2-1; 9 bases line up with TRBD2. Unmatched junction bases numbered 3, after V lost 0 bases and J lost 8 bases. Germline V lookup: CDR1 SGDLS, CDR2 YYNGEE. The CDR3 loop spans 14 amino acids.

This rearrangement joins TRBV19 to TRBJ1-5; 8 bases match TRBD1. CDR1 and CDR2 (germline): LNHDA, SQIVND (reference sequence). The CDR3 covers 15 residues. The trim removed 5 bases at V and 0 bases at J, leaving 3 bases unmatched. As DNA, the CDR3 is TGTGCCAGTAGTCGGACAGGGACTAGCAATCAGCCCCAGCATTTT. It yields the protein CASSRTGTSNQPQHF.

This clone occurred once. The chain combines TRBV5-6 with TRBJ1-2, with TRBD1 as a possible D gene (5 bases). There are 13 residues in the CDR3. The V end was cut by 0 bases, the J end by 5 bases, with 8 bases between. In germline, CDR1 is SGHDT, CDR2 YYEEEE. In DNA, the CDR3 is TGTGCCAGCAGCTTGGAAAGGGGTTATGGCTACACCTTC. It translates to CASSLERGYGYTF. Complete variable domain (other parts from reference TRBV5-6 and TRBJ1-2): DAGVTQSPTHLIKTRGQQVTLRCSPKSGHDTVSWYQQALGQGPQFIFQYYEEEERQRGNFPDRFSGHQFPNYSSELNVNALLLGDSALYLCASSLERGYGYTFGSGTRLTVV.